This is a list of T cell receptor beta chains from one sample in a study of control samples from healthy donors and cancer patients. Assay: immunoSEQ multiplex PCR; the TCRdb copy retains only in-frame clones and omits some. The sample yields 120,000 or so clones, 70% to 90% seen once. The sample was blood. Receptor source: a man in his sixties in good health. Each CDR3 is given with its conserved first and last residue. A D gene is named only where the DNA matches it firmly. Clone size appears in some rows only: once, few, many, or a class for an expanded clone.

V gene: TRBV27
J gene: TRBJ2-3
clone size: NA
D gene: TRBD2
CDR3 DNA: TGTGCCAGCAGTTTATCGCTAGCGGGGGCAACCGGTTCTAGCACAGATACGCAGTATTTT
CDR3 protein: CASSLSLAGATGSSTDTQYF

V gene: TRBV7-2
J gene: TRBJ1-1
clone size: NA
D gene: NA
CDR3 DNA: TGTGCCAGCAGCTCGTCAGCGGTGAACACTGAAGCTTTCTTT
CDR3 protein: CASSSSAVNTEAFF

V gene: TRBV15
J gene: TRBJ2-3
clone size: NA
D gene: NA
CDR3 DNA: TGTGCCACCAGCCGAACGTCGGGGGACACGCAGTATTTT
CDR3 protein: CATSRTSGDTQYF

V gene: TRBV10-2
J gene: TRBJ1-6
clone size: few
D gene: NA
CDR3 DNA: TGCGCCAGCAGTGAGTCGTTGAGATCCAATTCACCCCTCCACTTT
CDR3 protein: CASSESLRSNSPLHF

V gene: TRBV6-2/TRBV6-3
J gene: TRBJ2-3
clone size: NA
D gene: TRBD2
CDR3 DNA: TGTGCCAGCAGTTGGCCGGGACTAGGAAACCCAGATACGCAGTATTTT
CDR3 protein: CASSWPGLGNPDTQYF

V gene: TRBV12-3/TRBV12-4
J gene: TRBJ1-1
clone size: once
D gene: NA
CDR3 DNA: TGTGCCAGCAGTTTGAGTAGCACTGAAGCTTTCTTT
CDR3 protein: CASSLSSTEAFF

V gene: TRBV4-1
J gene: TRBJ1-3
clone size: NA
D gene: NA
CDR3 DNA: TGCGCCAGCAGCGAAGACAGGAGCTCTGGAAACACCATATATTTT
CDR3 protein: CASSEDRSSGNTIYF

V gene: TRBV5-4
J gene: TRBJ2-5
clone size: once
D gene: NA
CDR3 DNA: TGTGCCAGCAGCGCACCTGCAGGACGCGGGGAGACCCAGTACTTC
CDR3 protein: CASSAPAGRGETQYF

V gene: TRBV4-1
J gene: TRBJ1-4
clone size: NA
D gene: NA
CDR3 DNA: TGCGCCAGCAGCCATGATCAGGGGACGATTGCAACTAATGAAAAACTGTTTTTT
CDR3 protein: CASSHDQGTIATNEKLFF

V gene: TRBV12-3/TRBV12-4
J gene: TRBJ1-5
clone size: once
D gene: NA
CDR3 DNA: TGTGCCAGCAGTTCGACAGAGGATCAGCCCCAGCATTTT
CDR3 protein: CASSSTEDQPQHF

V gene: TRBV18
J gene: TRBJ2-7
clone size: NA
D gene: TRBD1
CDR3 DNA: TGTGCCAGCTCACCCGGGACAGGGTCTTACGAGCAGTACTTC
CDR3 protein: CASSPGTGSYEQYF

V gene: TRBV7-2
J gene: TRBJ1-6
clone size: NA
D gene: NA
CDR3 DNA: TGTGCCAGCAGCTTAGTGACAGCCAGATATTCACCCCTCCACTTT
CDR3 protein: CASSLVTARYSPLHF

V gene: TRBV18
J gene: TRBJ2-2
clone size: few
D gene: NA
CDR3 DNA: TGTGCCAGCTCACCTCTCCAGAACACCGGGGAGCTGTTTTTT
CDR3 protein: CASSPLQNTGELFF

V gene: TRBV6-6
J gene: TRBJ1-2
clone size: once
D gene: NA
CDR3 DNA: TGTGCCAGCACTAAATGGGGCGGCAGGGACTATGGCTACACCTTC
CDR3 protein: CASTKWGGRDYGYTF

V gene: TRBV7-9
J gene: TRBJ1-1
clone size: NA
D gene: TRBD1
CDR3 DNA: TGTGCCAGCAGCCTTGAAACAGGGGGAGCTCACTCTTTCTTT
CDR3 protein: CASSLETGGAHSFF

V gene: TRBV4-3
J gene: TRBJ1-1
clone size: NA
D gene: NA
CDR3 DNA: TGCGCCAGGCCCCATCGGAACACTGAAGCTTTCTTT
CDR3 protein: CARPHRNTEAFF

V gene: TRBV9
J gene: TRBJ2-7
clone size: NA
D gene: NA
CDR3 DNA: TGTGCCAGCAGCCCCCGGGACGGGAGCTACGAGCAGTACTTC
CDR3 protein: CASSPRDGSYEQYF

V gene: TRBV24-1
J gene: TRBJ1-2
clone size: once
D gene: TRBD1
CDR3 DNA: TGTGCCACCAGTGATTACACAGGGGATGGCTACACCTTC
CDR3 protein: CATSDYTGDGYTF

V gene: TRBV7-2
J gene: TRBJ1-1
clone size: NA
D gene: TRBD1
CDR3 DNA: TGTGCCAGCAGCCCGGGGACAGGCGGTTTCACTGAAGCTTTCTTT
CDR3 protein: CASSPGTGGFTEAFF

V gene: TRBV27
J gene: TRBJ2-5
clone size: NA
D gene: TRBD2
CDR3 DNA: TGTGCCAGCAGTTTTACTAGCGCCGGCGGGACCCAGTACTTC
CDR3 protein: CASSFTSAGGTQYF

V gene: TRBV7-2
J gene: TRBJ1-6
clone size: NA
D gene: NA
CDR3 DNA: TGTGCCAGCAGCTTAGCGCTGGGGGGGCGTTCACCCCTCCACTTT
CDR3 protein: CASSLALGGRSPLHF

V gene: TRBV5-4
J gene: TRBJ1-1
clone size: NA
D gene: TRBD1
CDR3 DNA: TGTGCCAGCAGCTCGAAGACAGGGGCTGAAGCTTTCTTT
CDR3 protein: CASSSKTGAEAFF

V gene: TRBV28
J gene: TRBJ2-5
clone size: NA
D gene: NA
CDR3 DNA: TGTGCCAGCAGTTTAGTGAGGGAGACCCAGTACTTC
CDR3 protein: CASSLVRETQYF

V gene: TRBV28
J gene: TRBJ1-5
clone size: once
D gene: NA
CDR3 DNA: TGTGCCAGCAGTTTACCCCAGGGGCGTCAGCCCCAGCATTTT
CDR3 protein: CASSLPQGRQPQHF

V gene: TRBV11-2
J gene: TRBJ2-1
clone size: NA
D gene: NA
CDR3 DNA: TGTGCCAGCAGCTTAGATCTCAGTGGCGGCCTGAGGTTCTTC
CDR3 protein: CASSLDLSGGLRFF

V gene: TRBV7-2
J gene: TRBJ1-6
clone size: NA
D gene: TRBD1
CDR3 DNA: TGTGCCAGCAGCTCGCCGGACAGGGGGATTTATAATTCACCCCTCCACTTT
CDR3 protein: CASSSPDRGIYNSPLHF

V gene: TRBV2
J gene: TRBJ2-1
clone size: NA
D gene: NA
CDR3 DNA: TGTGCCAGCTTGACTGACGGAGTTGAGAATGAGCAGTTCTTC
CDR3 protein: CASLTDGVENEQFF

V gene: TRBV18
J gene: TRBJ1-6
clone size: NA
D gene: TRBD1
CDR3 DNA: TGTGCCAGCTCACCGAACAGGGGCTATAATTCACCCCTCCACTTT
CDR3 protein: CASSPNRGYNSPLHF

V gene: TRBV7-8
J gene: TRBJ2-2
clone size: once
D gene: TRBD2
CDR3 DNA: TGTGCCAGCAGCTTAGTCTCCAGCGGGGGGGGCACCGGGGAGCTGTTTTTT
CDR3 protein: CASSLVSSGGGTGELFF

V gene: TRBV2
J gene: TRBJ1-5
clone size: NA
D gene: NA
CDR3 DNA: TGTGCCAGCACCCTGGGCGAGGTTCAGCCCCAGCATTTT
CDR3 protein: CASTLGEVQPQHF

V gene: TRBV7-3
J gene: TRBJ2-3
clone size: NA
D gene: NA
CDR3 DNA: TGTGCCAGCAGCTTACGGATAACGGGAACAGATACGCAGTATTTT
CDR3 protein: CASSLRITGTDTQYF

V gene: TRBV18
J gene: TRBJ2-3
clone size: NA
D gene: NA
CDR3 DNA: TGTGCCAGCTCACGCGTTCCCACGGGAGATACGCAGTATTTT
CDR3 protein: CASSRVPTGDTQYF

V gene: TRBV19
J gene: TRBJ2-1
clone size: NA
D gene: NA
CDR3 DNA: TGTGCCAGTAGTATAGATCCCCCGAATGAGCAGTTCTTC
CDR3 protein: CASSIDPPNEQFF

V gene: TRBV12-3/TRBV12-4
J gene: TRBJ1-1
clone size: NA
D gene: NA
CDR3 DNA: TGTGCCAGCAGTTTAGAATACAGCGAAGCGGCTTTCTTT
CDR3 protein: CASSLEYSEAAFF

V gene: TRBV28
J gene: TRBJ1-4
clone size: NA
D gene: NA
CDR3 DNA: TGTGCCAGCAGTTTAGAGGGGCTTTCTGAAAAACTGTTTTTT
CDR3 protein: CASSLEGLSEKLFF

V gene: TRBV28
J gene: TRBJ1-6
clone size: NA
D gene: TRBD1
CDR3 DNA: TGTGCCAGCAGTCCCCCGTTGACGGGACAGGGTTTCCACTTT
CDR3 protein: CASSPPLTGQGFHF

V gene: TRBV28
J gene: TRBJ2-7
clone size: NA
D gene: NA
CDR3 DNA: TGTGCCAGCGAGAGGGACCCCCGCGGCTACGAGCAGTACTTC
CDR3 protein: CASERDPRGYEQYF

V gene: TRBV6-5
J gene: TRBJ2-7
clone size: few
D gene: NA
CDR3 DNA: TGTGCCAGCAGCAGACAGGAGCATTACTACGAGCAGTACTTC
CDR3 protein: CASSRQEHYYEQYF

V gene: TRBV10-2
J gene: TRBJ1-2
clone size: NA
D gene: TRBD1
CDR3 DNA: TGCGCCAGCAGTGGAAAGGGGGCCCGCTATGGCTACACCTTC
CDR3 protein: CASSGKGARYGYTF

V gene: TRBV6-5
J gene: TRBJ2-1
clone size: NA
D gene: TRBD2
CDR3 DNA: TGTGCCAGCAGTTACTCGGGGGGGAGAGTTAATGAGCAGTTCTTC
CDR3 protein: CASSYSGGRVNEQFF

V gene: TRBV7-8
J gene: TRBJ1-4
clone size: NA
D gene: NA
CDR3 DNA: TGTGCCAGCAGCAGGGGGTCGACTAATGAAAAACTGTTTTTT
CDR3 protein: CASSRGSTNEKLFF

V gene: TRBV5-5
J gene: TRBJ1-4
clone size: NA
D gene: NA
CDR3 DNA: TGTGCCAGCAGCCCCGGGTACCAGGGGAATGAAAAACTGTTTTTT
CDR3 protein: CASSPGYQGNEKLFF

V gene: TRBV5-1
J gene: TRBJ1-1
clone size: once
D gene: NA
CDR3 DNA: TGCGCCAGCAGCTTGGCCGGGGAACGTGGCACTGAAGCTTTCTTT
CDR3 protein: CASSLAGERGTEAFF

V gene: TRBV19
J gene: TRBJ2-2
clone size: NA
D gene: TRBD1
CDR3 DNA: TGTGCCACCGGGCAGGGGGCCTACACCGGGGAGCTGTTTTTT
CDR3 protein: CATGQGAYTGELFF

V gene: TRBV29-1
J gene: TRBJ2-1
clone size: NA
D gene: TRBD2
CDR3 DNA: TGCAGCGTTGTGCTAGCGGGGCGTTTCAATGAGCAGTTCTTC
CDR3 protein: CSVVLAGRFNEQFF

V gene: TRBV7-9
J gene: TRBJ2-7
clone size: NA
D gene: NA
CDR3 DNA: TGTGCCAGCAGCCAAAATACGGGGCCCTACGAGCAGTACTTC
CDR3 protein: CASSQNTGPYEQYF

V gene: TRBV25-1
J gene: TRBJ2-7
clone size: once
D gene: NA
CDR3 DNA: TGTGCCAGCAGTGAACCGTACTCGCCCGAGCAGTACTTC
CDR3 protein: CASSEPYSPEQYF

V gene: TRBV24-1
J gene: TRBJ2-3
clone size: NA
D gene: NA
CDR3 DNA: TGTGCCACCAGTGGGCCCTTTGGTGATACGCAGTATTTT
CDR3 protein: CATSGPFGDTQYF

V gene: TRBV28
J gene: TRBJ2-7
clone size: NA
D gene: TRBD1
CDR3 DNA: TGTGCCAGCCTCCCCCTGACAGGGTTAACGTACGAGCAGTACTTC
CDR3 protein: CASLPLTGLTYEQYF

V gene: TRBV3-1/TRBV3-2
J gene: TRBJ2-3
clone size: NA
D gene: NA
CDR3 DNA: TGTGCCAGCAGCCAGGGGGCTTCTGGCACAGATACGCAGTATTTT
CDR3 protein: CASSQGASGTDTQYF

V gene: TRBV18
J gene: TRBJ2-1
clone size: NA
D gene: TRBD1
CDR3 DNA: TGTGCCAGCTCACCACCGAACAGGGGGCTAGACTACAATGAGCAGTTCTTC
CDR3 protein: CASSPPNRGLDYNEQFF

V gene: TRBV10-3
J gene: TRBJ2-7
clone size: NA
D gene: NA
CDR3 DNA: TGTGCCATCAGTCCGACCGCCTACGAGCAGTACTTC
CDR3 protein: CAISPTAYEQYF

V gene: TRBV10-3
J gene: TRBJ1-4
clone size: NA
D gene: NA
CDR3 DNA: TGTGCCATCAGTGTATCGGACAGCCCTAATGAAAAACTGTTTTTT
CDR3 protein: CAISVSDSPNEKLFF

V gene: TRBV4-1
J gene: TRBJ1-3
clone size: NA
D gene: NA
CDR3 DNA: TGCGCCAGCAGCCAAGACCGGACGGCAGGAAACACCATATATTTT
CDR3 protein: CASSQDRTAGNTIYF

V gene: TRBV19
J gene: TRBJ2-2
clone size: NA
D gene: TRBD2
CDR3 DNA: TGTGCCACACGGACTAGCGGGGTTGCGAACACCGGGGAGCTGTTTTTT
CDR3 protein: CATRTSGVANTGELFF

V gene: TRBV24-1
J gene: TRBJ2-5
clone size: NA
D gene: NA
CDR3 DNA: TGTGCCACCAGTGATTTAACTACAGGGATGGAGACCCAGTACTTC
CDR3 protein: CATSDLTTGMETQYF

V gene: TRBV19
J gene: TRBJ1-5
clone size: few
D gene: NA
CDR3 DNA: TGTGCCAGTAGTCGACAGGTCCATCAGCCCCAGCATTTT
CDR3 protein: CASSRQVHQPQHF

V gene: TRBV24-1
J gene: TRBJ2-1
clone size: NA
D gene: NA
CDR3 DNA: TGTGCCACAACCAGGGGTGATGAGCAGTTCTTC
CDR3 protein: CATTRGDEQFF

V gene: TRBV12-3/TRBV12-4
J gene: TRBJ1-5
clone size: NA
D gene: NA
CDR3 DNA: TGTGCCAGCAGTTTGACTTACGCCCAGCCCCAGCATTTT
CDR3 protein: CASSLTYAQPQHF